This TCR beta chain was profiled in a study of shared clonotypes between healthy human individuals (dated by TCRdb to the early 2020s). Background for the entire study: Three men and a couple of women, aged 18 to 49 years, made up the cohort. For each donor, three plates each were used for CD4 naive and CD4 memory, two plates were used for CD8 naive, and one plate was used for CD8 memory. Each donor's leukapheresis produced roughly between roughly 0.85 and 9.5 billion PBMCs. To estimate repertoire size and how much clonotypes are shared between individuals, the study performed deep sequencing of blood TCR repertoires from about 5 healthy adults. To increase sequencing depth and limit assay-specific biases, TCR repertoire library preparation and sequencing were carried out by different laboratories using diverse techniques.

On the study overall, not on this receptor specifically: When a few donors were compared, the shared fraction of clonotypes was about 5% for naive CD4, about 4% for naive CD8, 2.3% for memory CD4, and roughly 0.43% for memory CD8. Even with the large sequencing depth, rarefaction of the sorted-subset datasets indicated that sequencing was incomplete. Sampling was restricted to blood, and TCR repertoires in tissue are likely to differ from TCR repertoires in blood. Higher generation probabilities were observed for clonotypes shared by all four sorted-subset donors than for non-shared clonotypes. Pairwise subsampling indicated that sequencing depth was expected to affect the degree of clonotype sharing among donors. Because the study included only a small number of donors, the genetic and exposure-history diversity represented was limited. Naive subsets generally had larger estimated clonotype richness than memory subsets did.

CD8 naive samples consisted of CD45RO-negative cells that were positively selected for CCR7, yielding a CD45RA+CCR7+ population without TemRA cells. The donors were healthy, HIV-negative adults with no recently reported acute infections or vaccinations. Only Caucasian adults living in Nashville, Tennessee, USA were represented among the donors. Blood was collected by leukapheresis, and PBMCs were isolated by Ficoll-Histopaque density gradient centrifugation and then cryopreserved in liquid nitrogen vapor phase. Purity and quantity of every magnetically sorted T cell population were checked by analytical flow cytometry. Genomic DNA was isolated from each sorted fraction and quantified by UV absorbance on a Nanodrop 2000c. Using the deep immunoSEQ assay, multiplex PCR amplified TCR CDR3 regions from genomic DNA. Genomic DNA extracted from each cell subset was distributed evenly over all wells of several immunoSEQ 96-well plates, and each plate served as one replicate. Each replicate PCR for sorted subsets received about 210 ng genomic DNA, equal to tens of thousands of T cell genomes. Purified libraries were measured with a Qubit 3.0 fluorometer, size-checked on a Bioanalyzer 2100, and measured again with the KAPA Library Quantification kit. Every immunoSEQ 96-well plate was sequenced on a dedicated single-read 150-cycle Illumina NextSeq 550 flow cell. The authors' pipeline ran thus. The immunoSEQ output contained only junctional sequences without quality scores, so filtering could not match that applied to full-length reads. Sequences were annotated with PyIR, a Python wrapper for IgBLAST v1.9, using IMGT germline references to assign V/J genes and CDR3. Any read was removed if the V/J assignment was weak (E-value above 1e-6), the CDR3 was missing, or the read contained stop codons, out-of-frame junctions, or ambiguous translated residues. V3J clonotypes were defined by identical inferred V gene, J gene, and CDR3 amino acid sequence. Percentage overlap between repertoires was computed as shared unique clonotypes divided by the size of the smaller repertoire. Three approaches were used to assess repertoire richness: RTK rarefaction, the Chao1 estimator, and Recon v2.1 estimates of unobserved clonotypes. For all TCRbeta clonotypes obtained by the gDNA method from four donors, generation probabilities were computed with OLGA. This is the immuneACCESS table as TCRdb keeps it, with only in-frame sequences that have V and J called. A part of the clones is gone; compared with another copy, unresolved V genes explain less than half, and the rest is unexplained. Clone size and V and J calls were adopted from that table, with D and trimming inferred from the DNA. This sample lists more than 600,000 clones; roughly 94% were detected once. Nearly 25% of the sample is held by the ten biggest clonotypes.

A word on this clone: Its antigen has not been determined. Base qualities were left out, and no much larger clone turns up one base away.

Relative to germline, V is missing 8 bases and J is missing 4 bases, with 23 bases of the junction outside any gene match. The CDR3, cysteine through phenylalanine, is 21 amino acids long. Only the CDR3 part of the read is kept: 63 bases, read in frame from the first base. Reading the germline V gene (reference sequence) gives CDR1 MNHEY and CDR2 SMNVEV. The chain was built from TRBV27 and TRBJ2-2; TRBD2 aligns with 12 central bases. The source of this sequence is a man aged 25-45 years in good health. Material: naive CD8+ T cells sorted from blood. This specimen's cell subset or site label, interpreted: CD45RA+CCR7+. CDR3 reads: CASSISVGRTSGTLGTGELFF. The DNA sequence reads TGTGCCAGCTCCATTTCGGTCGGTAGGACTAGCGGGACATTGGGCACCGGGGAGCTGTTTTTT.